This entry describes one TCR beta chain. This clonotype was counted many times. No cognate antigen has been identified for it. No much larger clone exists at a distance of one base, and base qualities are not known. A case-control design nested within a healthcare worker cohort in London, UK, was used, with weekly nasopharyngeal swab PCR tests and blood sampling performed. Healthcare workers were recruited during the week of the UK lockdown, between 23 and 31 March 2020, and followed weekly for up to about 15 weeks. The record originates from a study of early T cells in non-severe SARS-CoV-2 infection (TCRdb year 2021). Background for the entire study: TCR sequencing used bulk RNA from unsorted whole blood, so alpha and beta chains could not be paired.

In the germline V gene, CDR1 corresponds to SGHDT and CDR2 to YYEEEE. The CDR3 starts with the cysteine, ends with the phenylalanine, and has 15 residues. Just the 45-base CDR3 DNA is kept, in frame starting at base 1. Between the V and J ends, shortened by 3 bases and 4 bases respectively, the junction contains 14 bases. Points the paper makes about the study in general: Matching against VDJdb was skewed toward anti-spike CD8 responses, likely underestimated virus-specific expansions, and missed private and CD4 specificities.

The method was 5' RACE. TCRdb lists the instrument as NextSeq 500. In the TCR library protocol, unique molecular identifiers were attached to individual cDNA molecules to correct for PCR bias and sequencing error. TCR alpha and beta chains were both sequenced, and the abundances of alpha and beta sequences in each sample were closely correlated with each other. From the authors' description of their analysis: Decombinator V4 was used to perform V gene, J gene and CDR3 annotation of TCR sequences. Expanded TCRs were defined as changing significantly between any two time points under a Poisson model with p below 0.0001. TCR abundances were normalised to the total number of TCRs sequenced per sample and expressed as counts per million. MAIT TCRs were defined by TRAV1-2 paired with TRAJ12, TRAJ20 or TRAJ33, and iNKT TCRs by TRAV10 paired with TRAJ18. VDJdb, accessed on 1 November 2021, was searched for TCRs annotated for CMV, EBV and SARS-CoV-2, and TCRs annotated for more than one antigen were excluded. TCRdb handled the public reads itself, with Q25 trimming in fastp and clone calling in MiXCR, and kept productive beta chains. A single entry per CDR3 protein holds the most common genes and DNA from its merged rows. The V and J calls come from TCRdb's annotation, not from the publication. For this sample there are more than 80,000 distinct CDR3 sequences; approximately 15% appear just once. The ten largest clones capture roughly 6.4% of the sample.

Material for sequencing was whole blood. The rearrangement joined TRBV5-6 to TRBJ2-1; the D gene is perhaps TRBD2, from 6 matching bases. The clonotype comes from an adult who was a healthcare worker with PCR-confirmed SARS-CoV-2 infection or an uninfected control (not recorded which). The nucleotides read TGTGCCAGCAGCTCTCTTACTAGCAGTTACAATGAGCAGTTCTTC. Its protein is CASSSLTSSYNEQFF.